This is a list of T cell receptor beta chains from one sample in a study of CD8+ T cells in alopecia areata. The protocol was immunoSEQ multiplex PCR, while the TCRdb copy is restricted to in-frame clones and leaves out a portion. The sample records under 75,000 clones, around 49% being singletons. The source material was CD8+ T cells sorted from blood, sampled at week 0. Receptors originate from a human donor with alopecia areata. Both conserved end residues are part of each CDR3. The D gene is left open where the match is weak. Some rows have no size entry. The others give once, few or many, or a class for an expanded clone.

j_call d_call clone_size v_call cdr3_nt cdr3_aa
TRBJ1-5 NA NA TRBV30 TGTGCCTGGAGTGCTCTCAATCAGCCCCAGCATTTT CAWSALNQPQHF
TRBJ2-3 TRBD2 NA TRBV9 TGTGCCAGCAGCGTAGGTAGCGGGAGCACAACAGATACGCAGTATTTT CASSVGSGSTTDTQYF
TRBJ2-5 NA few TRBV4-1 TGCGCCAGCAGCCAAGTAGCGGTGGGAGAGACCCAGTACTTC CASSQVAVGETQYF
TRBJ2-7 NA NA TRBV7-8 TGTGCCAGCAGCTTATTCGCGAAGCCCCTAGAGCAGTACTTC CASSLFAKPLEQYF
TRBJ2-1 NA NA TRBV11-1 TGTGCCAGCAGTGCAGAATTCAATGAGCAGTTCTTC CASSAEFNEQFF
TRBJ1-5 TRBD1 once TRBV30 TGTGCCTGGAGTCCCGGGACAGGGGGCGGCAATCAGCCCCAGCATTTT CAWSPGTGGGNQPQHF
TRBJ2-3 NA many TRBV18 TGTGCCAGCTGGGGGTTGGATACGCAGTATTTT CASWGLDTQYF
TRBJ2-1 NA NA TRBV18 TGTGCCAGCTCACCACCACAAGTAGCGGCTTACAATGAGCAGTTCTTC CASSPPQVAAYNEQFF
TRBJ2-7 NA NA TRBV27 TGTGCCAGTTCGGGGTCGAGCTCCTACGAGCAGTACTTC CASSGSSSYEQYF
TRBJ2-1 NA NA TRBV29-1 TGCAGCGTTCTCCGAGGCAATGAGCAGTTCTTC CSVLRGNEQFF
TRBJ1-2 NA few TRBV29-1 TGCAGCGCACCCACAGGGTGGGATGGCTACACCTTC CSAPTGWDGYTF
TRBJ2-5 NA NA TRBV6-1 TGTGCCAGCAGTGAAGAGGGGGTGGGAGGAGAGACCCAGTACTTC CASSEEGVGGETQYF
TRBJ1-1 TRBD1 NA TRBV10-2 TGCGCCAGCTTGGACAGGCCGGCTGAAGCTTTCTTT CASLDRPAEAFF
TRBJ2-7 TRBD1 few TRBV29-1 TGCAGCGCCTCACAGGGGGCGGACTACGAGCAGTACTTC CSASQGADYEQYF
TRBJ2-5 TRBD2 medium-sized TRBV28 TGTGCCAGCAGTTTGACTAGCGGGACAGGTTTAGGAGAGACCCAGTACTTC CASSLTSGTGLGETQYF
TRBJ1-1 TRBD1 few TRBV4-1 TGCGCCAGCAGCCAACTTACAGGGGGGGAAGGTCTTGGAACTGAAGCTTTCTTT CASSQLTGGEGLGTEAFF
TRBJ2-7 NA few TRBV27 TGTGCCAGCAGTTTAAGCGGCCGAAACTACGAGCAGTACTTC CASSLSGRNYEQYF
TRBJ2-1 NA NA TRBV4-1 TGCGCCAGCAGCCATAAGCGAGCGGTCAATGAGCAGTTCTTC CASSHKRAVNEQFF
TRBJ2-7 NA few TRBV18 TGTGCCAGCTCATTCCGGGAACTGATCTACGAGCAGTACTTC CASSFRELIYEQYF
TRBJ2-7 TRBD2 NA TRBV7-2 TGTGCCAGCAGCTTAGAGGGTCGCCTAGCGGGAACCCACGAGCAGTACTTC CASSLEGRLAGTHEQYF
TRBJ2-7 TRBD1 NA TRBV30 TGTGCCTGGAGTGTCGGGACAGGGTACTACGAGCAGTACTTC CAWSVGTGYYEQYF
TRBJ2-1 TRBD2 NA TRBV7-8 TGTGCCAGCAGCTTAACCTCGACTAGCGGGAAGCTAACCTACAATGAGCAGTTCTTC CASSLTSTSGKLTYNEQFF
TRBJ2-4 NA NA TRBV7-2 TGTGCCAGCAGCCTTAACGCCGGGACAAAAAACATTCAGTACTTC CASSLNAGTKNIQYF
TRBJ2-2 TRBD2 NA TRBV29-1 TGCAGCGTTCCTAGCGGGAGTACCACCGGGGAGCTGTTTTTT CSVPSGSTTGELFF
TRBJ1-1 NA few TRBV25-1 TGTGCCAGCAGTGAATACGGGGGAGGCACTGAAGCTTTCTTT CASSEYGGGTEAFF
TRBJ2-3 TRBD1 few TRBV23-1 TGCGCCAGCAGCCACCGGGACAGGGTCCGAGGAGATACGCAGTATTTT CASSHRDRVRGDTQYF
TRBJ2-1 NA NA TRBV2 TGTGCCAGCACAAAAGCGAATGAGCAGTTCTTC CASTKANEQFF
TRBJ2-7 NA NA TRBV27 TGTGCCAGCAGTTTAACCGCCCCCGGCCGGCTGACCTACGAGCAGTACTTC CASSLTAPGRLTYEQYF
TRBJ2-7 NA few TRBV29-1 TGCAGCGCAGCAGGGGCAGTTTCCTCCTACGAGCAGTACTTC CSAAGAVSSYEQYF
TRBJ1-1 NA few TRBV27 TGTGCCAGCACCGCCACAGGGAACACTGAAGCTTTCTTT CASTATGNTEAFF
TRBJ1-1 NA NA TRBV19 TGTGCCAGTAGTATCGGGGTCCGCACTGAAGCTTTCTTT CASSIGVRTEAFF
TRBJ2-2 TRBD2 NA TRBV9 TGTGCCAGCAGCGTCCGATTAGCGGGAGAGGTCGGGGAGCTGTTTTTT CASSVRLAGEVGELFF
TRBJ1-1 NA few TRBV6-5 TGTGCCAGCAGTTACCAGGGGACCGCCACTGAAGCTTTCTTT CASSYQGTATEAFF
TRBJ2-2 TRBD2 NA TRBV29-1 TGCAGCGTGGCGGGACTAGCGAACACCGGGGAGCTGTTTTTT CSVAGLANTGELFF
TRBJ2-1 NA NA TRBV29-1 TGCAGCGTTGGACGGACACCGATCTACAATGAGCAGTTCTTC CSVGRTPIYNEQFF
TRBJ2-5 NA NA TRBV9 TGTGCCAGCAGCACTACGGGACTTAGCGTCGAGACCCAGTACTTC CASSTTGLSVETQYF
TRBJ2-7 NA NA TRBV4-1 TGCGCCAGCAGCCCGGGAAGCTCCTACGAGCAGTACTTC CASSPGSSYEQYF
TRBJ2-1 TRBD1 NA TRBV27 TGTGCCAGCGGGGACAGGGTATACAATGAGCAGTTCTTC CASGDRVYNEQFF
TRBJ2-5 NA few TRBV7-9 TGTGCCAGCAGCCCGACAGACCCCCAAGAGACCCAGTACTTC CASSPTDPQETQYF
TRBJ2-1 NA NA TRBV29-1 TGCAGCGTTGTTCTCCTTGGGGGAAATGAGCAGTTCTTC CSVVLLGGNEQFF
TRBJ2-3 NA NA TRBV7-2 TGTGCCAGCAGCTCCGTTGGGGGCACAGATACGCAGTATTTT CASSSVGGTDTQYF
TRBJ1-2 NA few TRBV27 TGTGCCAGCAGTCCCCGGGCGTTCTCTAACTATGGCTACACCTTC CASSPRAFSNYGYTF
TRBJ2-6 NA NA TRBV27 TGTGCCAGCAGTTTCCAAACTTCGGGCAACGTCCTGACTTTC CASSFQTSGNVLTF
TRBJ2-3 TRBD2 NA TRBV5-1 TGCGCCAGCAGTTCCCAGAGCATCAGACTAGCGGACACAGATACGCAGTATTTT CASSSQSIRLADTDTQYF
TRBJ2-3 NA NA TRBV29-1 TGCAGCGTTTTCTTGAGGGGCAGCACAGATACGCAGTATTTT CSVFLRGSTDTQYF
TRBJ2-2 NA few TRBV9 TGTGCCAGCAGCGGGAAGACAGGAGGAACCGGGGAGCTGTTTTTT CASSGKTGGTGELFF
TRBJ2-7 TRBD2 NA TRBV19 TGTGCCAGTAGCCCCCCAATTAGCGGGAGTCCCTACGAGCAGTACTTC CASSPPISGSPYEQYF
TRBJ2-7 TRBD2 NA TRBV30 TGTGCCTGGGGACCCGGACTAGCGGGAGATGAGCAGTACTTC CAWGPGLAGDEQYF